This T cell receptor (beta chain) comes out of a study of graft-versus-host responses after intestinal transplantation. Regarding this clone: Its antigen is undetermined.

Some clones are missing from TCRdb's copy, which holds only in-frame ones; the method was immunoSEQ multiplex PCR. The sample yields roughly 89,000 clones, approximately 90% seen once. This specimen consisted of unstimulated CD4+ T cells sorted from spleen or lymph node cells, obtained before intestinal transplant. This sequence was found in a human donor who received an intestinal transplant.

The CDR3, as DNA: TGTGCCACCCTGGGAGGCTCCTACAATGAGCAGTTCTTC. It is translated as CATLGGSYNEQFF. V and J are TRBV15 and TRBJ2-1; the D gene is possibly TRBD2 (6 bases). CDR1 is LNHNV, CDR2 YYDKDF, per germline (reference sequence). The V end lost 8 bases, the J end lost 0 bases, and 8 bases lay between the germline ends. This CDR3 contains 13 residues.